The clone carrying this T cell receptor (beta chain) was recorded once. Its antigen is unidentified. This record comes from a study of shared clonotypes between healthy human individuals. The overall study: Aged 18 to 49, the donors were a couple of women and three men. Study-level points and caveats: Four donors had roughly 5.2% of their naive CD4 clonotypes in common.

Germline loops: CDR1 MDHEN, CDR2 SYDVKM. There are 16 residues in the CDR3. V lost 6 bases and J lost 0, with 15 bases in between. TCRdb's copy holds only in-frame clones and misses some; the assay was immunoSEQ multiplex PCR. The data contain more than 1 million clones, more than 75% of them singletons. The chain recombines TRBV28 with TRBJ2-1; unclear D gene. Sequencing was performed on memory CD4+ T cells from PBMCs. The sample's subset: CD45RA-negative fraction. The origin of this receptor is a man between 18 and 29 years old in good health. Some clones in this sample may be carry-over from other donors' samples. CDR3 nucleotides: TGTGCCAGCAGCTCACAAGGCCCCCTCTCCTACAATGAGCAGTTCTTC. It yields the protein CASSSQGPLSYNEQFF.